This T cell receptor beta chain was captured in a study of neurological immune-mediated disorders (dated by TCRdb to about 2019). Broadly, across the study: Among the approximately 34 multiple sclerosis patients, relapsing-remitting MS accounted for approximately 31 and secondary progressive MS accounted for 3. The cohort comprised around 70 subjects: about 15 HAM/TSP patients, some 34 multiple sclerosis patients and 20 healthy controls. The approximately 100 TCR-beta libraries included longitudinal samples, technical triplicates and paired sorted CD4+ and CD8+ T-cell subsets alongside PBMC samples. Peripheral blood TCR-beta repertoires from patients with HTLV-I-associated myelopathy (HAM/TSP), patients with multiple sclerosis, and healthy controls were compared in the study using UMI-based sequencing.

To synthesize cDNA, template-switch 5'RACE was performed with a primer carrying a 10-nucleotide random unique molecular identifier so that each TCR transcript was tagged. Every sequencing run covered 15-18 subjects and yielded more than 160 million TCR-beta sequences. Total RNA was extracted with the RNeasy kit. The KAPA Real-time Library Amplification kit was used to amplify TCR-beta VDJ regions with primers for the TCR constant region and the 5'RACE anchor. Sample indexes and Illumina adaptors were added in a first PCR, after which library yield was increased in a second PCR. After Ampure bead purification, the roughly 650 bp TCR product was size-selected on a 2% E-gel SizeSelection system. Before pooling, library quality was checked on a Bioanalyzer, concentration was measured with Qubit, and libraries were quantified with the Kapa Library Quantification kit. An Illumina HiSeq 2500 sequenced the libraries paired-end 2 x 150 bp. To increase sequence diversity, about 23-30% phiX was spiked into each library pool. The authors' analysis ran thus. The quality-filtered reads were processed with the UMI-based MiGEC pipeline, whose error correction step removed more than 80% of the raw TCR sequences. VDJ genes were aligned to IMGT germline references, and each clonotype was defined by a unique CDR3 amino acid sequence together with V-J genes. Clonal expansion, Shannon diversity and CDR3 relatedness (CalcPairwiseDistances, ClusterSamples) were evaluated with VDJtools, and phylogenetic trees were built with CLCbio workbench. Using coefficient-of-variation modelling across technical triplicates, the study counted a clone as expanded if it had at least 8 unique UMIs. TCRdb reprocessed the public reads (quality trimming at Q25 with fastp, clone calling with MiXCR) and kept in-frame beta chains. CDR3 protein sequences are deduplicated, and each keeps its most common genes and DNA. TCRdb's processing, not the authors' own work, is the source of the V and J calls. The sample data list tens of thousands of distinct CDR3 sequences, and 2% to 2.5% of these were observed just once. The leading ten clones occupy around 2.5% of the sample.

The germline V gene provides CDR1 LGHNA and CDR2 YSLEER. The CDR3 measures 15 amino acids from cysteine to phenylalanine. The CDR3 DNA has 45 bases and is translated from base 1. V was cut back by 4 bases and J by 1 base, leaving a gap of 11 bases between them. Many counts were recorded for this clonotype. What antigen it recognizes has not been identified. No quality values exist for individual bases; no much larger clone is one base distant. Here is what the overall study found, with its caveats: Repertoires from 18 of 34 MS patients were grouped by phylogenetic analysis into a cluster of related CDR3 sequences, suggesting a possible repertoire-level signature. TCR clonal expansion was highest in HAM/TSP patients and lowest in MS patients, with MS patients falling below even healthy controls. Across subjects, expanded clones never shared an identical CDR3 amino acid sequence, which suggests that the TCR-beta repertoires in every group were private. The MS cluster showed no association with clinical or MRI features, and the authors stated that larger cohorts are needed.

Libraries from unsorted PBMCs were made from 2 million PBMCs kept in RNAlater at -80 degrees C until RNA extraction. The multiple sclerosis patients were enrolled in a US clinical protocol that evaluated disease progression with magnetic resonance imaging. Peripheral blood underwent Ficoll-Hypaque density gradient centrifugation to isolate PBMCs, which were then cryopreserved in liquid nitrogen. The receptor was isolated from a woman in her fifties or sixties with multiple sclerosis. This receptor chain uses TRBV4-3 and TRBJ2-1; the D gene is possibly TRBD1 or TRBD2, each agreeing over 5 bases. The sequenced material came from PBMCs. The DNA sequence follows: TGCGCCAGCAGCCTCGGGGCTTCTTCCTACAATGAGCAGTTCTTC. It specifies CASSLGASSYNEQFF.